What follows describes a single T cell receptor (beta chain). The sample belongs to a study of cytomegalovirus exposure and HLA in healthy donors. The study ran its PCR with 60 Vbeta and 13 Jbeta primers. Generated by immunoSEQ multiplex PCR, the TCRdb table keeps only in-frame clones and is missing some. This sample contains approximately 110,000 clones. Trimming cost V 6 bases and J 7 bases; bases outside gene matches: 9. The length of the CDR3 is 15 residues. Germline assignment: CDR1 SGHRS and CDR2 YFSETQ. The clonotype was recovered from a man between 18 and 29 years old in good health and CMV-seronegative. The V gene is TRBV5-1, the J gene TRBJ1-6, with TRBD1 identical over 8 bases. Input material: PBMCs. CDR3 residues: CASNDGQGGNSPLHF. The CDR3 region has the DNA TGCGCCAGCAACGACGGACAGGGTGGAAATTCACCCCTCCACTTT. The full variable domain, rest sourced from reference TRBV5-1 and TRBJ1-6, is KAGVTQTPRYLIKTRGQQVTLSCSPISGHRSVSWYQQTPGQGLQFLFEYFSETQRNKGNFPGRFSGRQFSNSRSEMNVSTLELGDSALYLCASNDGQGGNSPLHFGNGTRLTVT.